These 10 T cell receptor beta chains originate from one sample sequenced in a study of T cell changes during pregnancy in multiple sclerosis. Assay used: immunoSEQ multiplex PCR; TCRdb lists only in-frame clones, some missing. This sample has under 40,000 clones, with roughly 90% found just once. This specimen was peripheral blood, taken in the second trimester of pregnancy. These receptor sequences come from a female donor in good health, enrolled as a control in a pregnancy study.

The genes are TRBV6-1 and TRBJ1-3, with 10 nucleotides matching TRBD1. Germline CDR1 reads MNHNS; CDR2 reads SASEGT. This CDR3 has 16 residues. The trim removed 2 bases at V and 3 bases at J, leaving 4 bases unmatched. The chain's CDR3 is CASSEWDRGFGNTIYF. In DNA, the CDR3 is TGTGCCAGCAGTGAATGGGACAGGGGCTTTGGAAACACCATATATTTT.

The rearrangement links TRBV19 to TRBJ2-7; D is perhaps TRBD2 (5 bases). Germline V gene sequence: CDR1 LNHDA, CDR2 SQIVND (reference sequence). Trimming took off 1 base at V and 5 bases at J, with 9 bases between the two ends. This CDR3 region has 13 residues. The CDR3 here is CASSIVEGNEQYF. The CDR3 nucleotides are TGTGCCAGTAGTATAGTAGAGGGTAACGAGCAGTACTTC.

The chain combines TRBV28 with TRBJ2-7; D is possibly TRBD2 (6 bases). The CDR3 length is 11 residues. V gave up 8 bases and J gave up 3 bases, with 8 bases separating them. Germline V gene data show CDR1 as MDHEN and CDR2 as SYDVKM. The CDR3 sequence: CASGGIYEQYF. CDR3 nucleotides: TGTGCCAGCGGAGGGATCTACGAGCAGTACTTC. The full variable domain, with the rest looked up from reference TRBV28 and TRBJ2-7, is DVKVTQSSRYLVKRTGEKVFLECVQDMDHENMFWYRQDPGLGLRLIYFSYDVKMKEKGDIPEGYSVSREKKERFSLILESASTNQTSMYLCASGGIYEQYFGPGTRLTVT.

The chain is built from TRBV15 and TRBJ2-7, with 8 bases fitting TRBD2. V gave up 7 bases and J gave up 7 bases; unmatched junction bases: 12. The CDR3 is made up of 14 amino acids. Germline V gene sequence: CDR1 LNHNV, CDR2 YYDKDF (reference sequence). The CDR3 DNA sequence: TGTGCCACCAATGGGTTGGGCGGGAGGAAAGAGCAGTACTTC. Its protein is CATNGLGGRKEQYF.

The V gene is TRBV30, the J gene TRBJ2-7; possibly TRBD2 for D (5 bases). Germline assignment: CDR1 GTSNPN and CDR2 SVGIG (reference sequence). This CDR3 has 12 residues. The V end was cut by 6 bases, the J end by 3 bases, with 12 bases between. The CDR3 bases are TGTGCCTGCGACCTGGGGAGCTACGAGCAGTACTTC. Its protein product is CACDLGSYEQYF.

The V call is TRBV7-3, the J call TRBJ1-3, with 8 positions matching TRBD1. This CDR3 contains 18 residues. Trimming at V came to 3 bases and at J to 2 bases, leaving 12 bases not matched to a gene. CDR1 SGHTA and CDR2 FQGTGA come from the germline V gene. CDR3 in DNA: TGTGCCAGCAGCTTTATCCAGGGGGCTTCCCCGCCTGGAAACACCATATATTTT. Translation: CASSFIQGASPPGNTIYF.

The V call is TRBV9, the J call TRBJ2-1; D possibly corresponds to TRBD2 (6 bases). The V gene lost 0 bases and the J gene lost 6 bases, with 13 bases spanning the gap. The CDR3 totals 15 residues. Germline CDR1 reads SGDLS; CDR2 reads YYNGEE. The CDR3 here is CASSVVSGPPNEQFF. CDR3 sequence (DNA): TGTGCCAGCAGCGTAGTTAGCGGTCCCCCCAATGAGCAGTTCTTC.

This sequence joins TRBV6-4 and TRBJ2-3; TRBD2 matches 12 bases. After removal of 2 bases from V and 2 bases from J, the junction contained 2 bases not matched to a gene. CDR1 MRHNA and CDR2 SNTAGT come from the germline V gene. There are 16 residues in the CDR3. The CDR3 nucleotides read TGTGCCAGCAGTGACGGGACTAGCGGGTTCACAGATACGCAGTATTTT. It codes for CASSDGTSGFTDTQYF.

This clone was seen only a few times. The gene calls are TRBV18 and TRBJ2-1, with 12 bases aligning to TRBD2. The CDR3 extends over 13 amino acids. The ends lost 5 bases at V and 7 bases at J; junction bases unmatched: 0. Germline-derived CDR1 and CDR2 are KGHSH and LQKENI. The CDR3 loop reads CASSGTSGNEQFF. CDR3 DNA sequence: TGTGCCAGCTCAGGGACTAGCGGGAATGAGCAGTTCTTC.

This chain uses TRBV2 with TRBJ2-1; no definite D call. With 1 base removed from V and 12 bases from J, the gap between germline ends came to 16 bases. The CDR3 runs to 14 residues. Germline V gene data show CDR1 as SNHLY and CDR2 as FYNNEI. The DNA for the CDR3 is TGTGCCAGCAGTGAAGTAACCCCTTCGAGCTGGCAGTTCTTC. Translated: CASSEVTPSSWQFF.